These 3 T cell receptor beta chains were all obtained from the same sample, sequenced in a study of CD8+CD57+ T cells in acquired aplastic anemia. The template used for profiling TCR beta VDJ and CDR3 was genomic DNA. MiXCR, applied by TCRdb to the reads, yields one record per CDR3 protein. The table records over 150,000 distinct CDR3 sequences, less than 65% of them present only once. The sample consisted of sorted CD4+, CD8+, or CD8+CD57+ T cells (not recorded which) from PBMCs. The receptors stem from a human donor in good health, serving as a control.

DNA of the CDR3: TGTGCCAGCAGCTATCTAGCGGGGGGGATCGCAGATACGCAGTATTTT. Amino acid sequence: CASSYLAGGIADTQYF. V usage is TRBV5-6 and J usage is TRBJ2-3; 12 bases fit TRBD2. CDR1 is SGHDT, CDR2 YYEEEE, per germline. Trimming at V came to 3 bases and at J to 4 bases, leaving 6 bases not matched to a gene. The CDR3 is 16 residues long.

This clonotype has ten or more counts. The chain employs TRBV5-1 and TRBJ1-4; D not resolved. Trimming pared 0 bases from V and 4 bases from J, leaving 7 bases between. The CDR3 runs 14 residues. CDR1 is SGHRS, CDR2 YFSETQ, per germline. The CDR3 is CASSLGPSNEKLFF. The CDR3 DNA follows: TGCGCCAGCAGCTTGGGACCGAGTAATGAAAAACTGTTTTTT.

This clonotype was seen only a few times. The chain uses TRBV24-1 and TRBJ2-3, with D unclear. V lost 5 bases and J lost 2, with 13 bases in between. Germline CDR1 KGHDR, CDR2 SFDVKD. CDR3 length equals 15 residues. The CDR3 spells CATSGLGLFTDTQYF. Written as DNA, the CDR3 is TGTGCCACCAGTGGATTAGGGCTTTTCACAGATACGCAGTATTTT.